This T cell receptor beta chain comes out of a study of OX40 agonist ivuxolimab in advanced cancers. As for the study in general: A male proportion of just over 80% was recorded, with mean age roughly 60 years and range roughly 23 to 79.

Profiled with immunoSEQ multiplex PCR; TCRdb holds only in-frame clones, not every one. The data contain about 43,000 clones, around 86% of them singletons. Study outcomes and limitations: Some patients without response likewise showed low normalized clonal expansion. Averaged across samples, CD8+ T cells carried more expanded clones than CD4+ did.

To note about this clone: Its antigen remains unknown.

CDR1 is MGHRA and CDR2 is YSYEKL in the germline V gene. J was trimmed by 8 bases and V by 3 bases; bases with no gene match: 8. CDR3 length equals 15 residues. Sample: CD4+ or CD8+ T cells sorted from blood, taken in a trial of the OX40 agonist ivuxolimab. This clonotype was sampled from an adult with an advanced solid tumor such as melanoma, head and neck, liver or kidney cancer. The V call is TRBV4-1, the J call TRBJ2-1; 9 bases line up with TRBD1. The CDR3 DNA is TGCGCCAGCAGCCATCCGGGACAGGGTATCGATGAGCAGTTCTTC. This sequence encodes CASSHPGQGIDEQFF.